This T cell receptor (beta chain) was sequenced for a study of T cell responses to AZD1222 COVID-19 vaccine (dated by TCRdb to the early 2020s). Background on the whole study: AZD1222 recipients given second doses at about 4 weeks or at about 12 weeks were pooled, since spike-specific TCR depth and breadth were not found to differ between the two schedules. Trial participants were enrolled by age into subgroups of 18-55, 56-69 and 70-plus years, and about 150, 27 and 61 TCR-sequenced participants, respectively, were included in these subgroups. TCR sequencing covered fewer than 250 trial participants: 200 to 220 given two doses of AZD1222 and 26 given two doses of MenACWY control vaccine. Beyond this particular receptor, the publication reports: Reportedly, almost half of the unique spike-specific TCRs recognized epitopes lying outside the regions that are mutated in the B.1.351 and B.1.1.7 variants. In the small 56-69-year group, the increase in depth fell short of significance, most likely because of low power. After two AZD1222 doses, both the breadth and the depth of spike-specific TCRs were significantly higher than at day 0 and than in MenACWY recipients. Because no day 14 peak-response samples were available, the repertoires could be characterized only after the peak T cell response. The whole spike protein was spanned by vaccine-associated CD4 TCRs, and dominant responses were seen in regions 160-218 and 743-854. Most participants were white British and females outnumbered males, and the authors suggested that clonal diversity may have been underestimated. Conclusions about previously exposed vaccinees were limited because only six AZD1222 recipients were SARS-CoV-2 seropositive at baseline.

The time point label for this specimen denotes: baseline before first vaccination. Samples from vaccinated people were obtained from the UK trials COV001 and COV002, which included a single-blind randomized controlled phase 2/3 trial of AZD1222 (ChAdOx1 nCoV-19) in healthy adults. For TCRbeta chain sequencing, PBMC samples were collected from trial participants at day 0 and at day 28 after the second dose. The CDR3 regions of human TCRbeta chains were subjected to immunosequencing. The authors' analysis ran thus. Repertoire TCRs were matched against a reference library of SARS-CoV-2-specific TCRs generated with the MIRA antigen-specificity platform. Breadth was defined as the fraction of unique TCRs that were SARS-CoV-2-associated. Depth was defined as the fraction of total T cells that were SARS-CoV-2-associated. Using the MIRA data, each spike-specific TCR was assigned both to the spike region to which the TCR was reactive and to a CD4 or CD8 class. Log10-transformed breadth and depth values were compared by one-way ANOVA with Sidak's multiple comparisons tests. TCRdb stores this immuneACCESS table with in-frame sequences only. Part of the clones is absent; in the studies checked, under half of the shortfall reflects unresolved V genes, and no reason is known for the rest. V and J calls plus clone size are reproduced from that table; the DNA served to infer D and trimming. This sample comprises 95,000 to 100,000 clones, more than 75% of them detected only once. The top ten hold 16% of the sample.

In the case of this clone: What antigen it recognizes has not been identified. No base quality values were provided; no much bigger clone lies one nucleotide off.

CDR1 is given as SQVTM and CDR2 as ANQGSEA, both from the germline V gene. There are 11 amino acids in the CDR3, from cysteine to phenylalanine inclusive. The sequence is cut down to CDR3 DNA, 33 bases in frame from base 1. V loses 6 bases, J loses 4 bases, and the germline ends lie 7 bases apart. The origin of this receptor is an adult in good health. The sequence joins TRBV29-1 to TRBJ1-3; no D gene can be assigned with confidence. Sample: peripheral blood, taken on day 0 of AZD1222 vaccination. This receptor carries the CDR3 CSVLQGNTIYF. DNA sequence: TGCAGCGTATTACAGGGAAACACCATATATTTT.